These 31 T cell receptor beta chains originate from one sample sequenced in a study of cytomegalovirus exposure and HLA in healthy donors. The study ran its PCR with 60 Vbeta and 13 Jbeta primers. Only in-frame clones appear in the TCRdb table, and some are missing; sequencing was by immunoSEQ multiplex PCR. Among approximately 190,000 clones listed, 82% were seen once. Sequences were obtained from PBMCs. The receptors shown here come from a woman aged 18-29 years in good health and CMV-seronegative.

V gene TRBV7-9 combines with J gene TRBJ2-3; D might be TRBD2 (6 bases). Trimming pared 4 bases from V and 5 bases from J, leaving 19 bases between. The CDR3 has 16 amino acids. Germline CDR1 SEHNR, CDR2 FQNEAQ (reference sequence). The CDR3 loop is CASSSSEAQEGDTQYF. CDR3 coding DNA: TGTGCCAGCAGCTCCTCCGAGGCCCAGGAGGGAGATACGCAGTATTTT.

The chain combines TRBV5-1 with TRBJ1-2, with a weak D call TRBD1 (5 bases). Germline CDR1 is SGHRS and CDR2 is YFSETQ. Deletions cut 4 bases from V and 4 bases from J, with 11 bases between. The CDR3 has 13 residues. The CDR3 DNA reads as TGCGCCAGCAGCGATGACAGCATCTATGGCTACACCTTC. It codes for CASSDDSIYGYTF.

The V and J genes are TRBV19 and TRBJ1-1; D remains ambiguous. The V and J ends lost 3 bases and 3 bases respectively, with 5 bases between them. CDR1 and CDR2 (germline): LNHDA, SQIVND (reference sequence). This CDR3 spans 12 amino acids. The DNA for the CDR3 is TGTGCCAGTAGTATCTCGGACACTGAAGCTTTCTTT. Protein: CASSISDTEAFF.

This clone was seen a handful of times. The DNA for the CDR3 is TGTGCCAGTAGACCCAGGGGTCCGGGCGGCTACACCTTC. Translated: CASRPRGPGGYTF. This chain uses TRBV19 with TRBJ1-2; weak D call: TRBD1 (6 bases). V gave up 6 bases and J gave up 8 bases, with 16 bases separating them. The CDR3 consists of 13 residues. Germline loops: CDR1 LNHDA, CDR2 SQIVND (reference sequence).

This clone was seen only a few times. This chain joins TRBV5-1 and TRBJ2-2; no clear D. CDR3 size: 12 residues. Germline V gene lookup returns CDR1 SGHRS and CDR2 YFSETQ. The germline V and J ends were trimmed by 4 bases and 3 bases, with 4 bases remaining between them. CDR3 DNA sequence: TGCGCCAGCAGCCTAGACACCGGGGAGCTGTTTTTT. The encoded protein is CASSLDTGELFF.

The chain employs TRBV13 and TRBJ2-3, with 9 bases aligning to TRBD1. The CDR3 is 17 amino acids. From germline, CDR1 is PRHDT and CDR2 FYEKMQ (reference sequence). V lost 4 bases and J lost 1; bases outside the gene matches: 9. The CDR3 nucleotides read TGTGCCAGCAGCTCCGAGGGCTGGACAGGGGGCACAGATACGCAGTATTTT. Translated, it gives CASSSEGWTGGTDTQYF.

The gene calls are TRBV7-9 and TRBJ2-5, with D possibly TRBD2 on 6 matching bases. The CDR3 is 14 amino acids. Germline V gene sequence: CDR1 SEHNR, CDR2 FQNEAQ (reference sequence). With 5 bases removed from V and 4 bases from J, the gap between germline ends came to 14 bases. CDR3 sequence reads: CASSRSGVGETQYF. The CDR3 nucleotides are TGTGCCAGCAGCCGCTCGGGAGTAGGAGAGACCCAGTACTTC.

The chain recombines TRBV18 with TRBJ1-2; D is perhaps TRBD1 (5 bases). Per the germline V gene, CDR1 is KGHSH and CDR2 is LQKENI. The length of the CDR3 is 16 residues. V lost 9 bases and J 1 base, leaving 21 bases between the germline ends. The DNA for the CDR3 is TGTGCCAGTCACCAAACGACAGTCATGGGTAACTATGGCTACACCTTC. As protein: CASHQTTVMGNYGYTF.

This CDR3 is CSVSGEGRETQYF. CDR3 nucleotides: TGCAGCGTTAGTGGGGAGGGGAGAGAGACCCAGTACTTC. This chain connects TRBV29-1 to TRBJ2-5, with 7 bases lining up with TRBD2. CDR1 is SQVTM and CDR2 is ANQGSEA in the germline V gene. The CDR3 runs 13 residues. V gave up 5 bases and J gave up 4 bases; unmatched junction bases: 7.

This clone has only a few counts. The rearrangement joins TRBV5-4 to TRBJ2-1, with 15 bases that match TRBD2. V lost 2 bases and J lost 7; bases outside the gene matches: 4. Per the germline V gene, CDR1 is SGHNT and CDR2 is YYREEE (reference sequence). CDR3 length equals 16 residues. The CDR3 reads CASSFPGLAGGNEQFF. The CDR3 DNA reads as TGTGCCAGCAGCTTCCCGGGACTAGCGGGGGGTAATGAGCAGTTCTTC.

Here the CDR3 DNA reads TGTGCCAGCAGCGTTGAGAAGATCAATCAGCCCCAGCATTTT. It yields the protein CASSVEKINQPQHF. V usage is TRBV2 and J usage is TRBJ1-5; no clear D gene. V lost 6 bases and J 3 bases, leaving 12 bases between the germline ends. The CDR3 consists of 14 residues. CDR1 SNHLY and CDR2 FYNNEI come from the germline V gene.

The gene calls are TRBV4-1 and TRBJ2-1; 9 bases are shared with TRBD2. From germline, CDR1 is MGHRA and CDR2 YSYEKL. This CDR3 has 16 amino acids. J was trimmed by 8 bases and V by 0 bases; bases with no gene match: 8. The CDR3 nucleotides read TGCGCCAGCAGCCAAGATCAAGCTAGCGGGAACTATGAGCAGTTCTTC. Translation gives CASSQDQASGNYEQFF.

The chain employs TRBV11-3 and TRBJ2-5; no clear D gene. The germline gives CDR1 SGHNT, CDR2 YENEEA. V was trimmed by 3 bases and J by 6 bases, leaving 11 bases between them. The CDR3 spans 13 residues. CDR3 coding DNA: TGTGCCAGCAGCTTCGATCAGGAACAGACCCAGTACTTC. Amino acid sequence: CASSFDQEQTQYF.

The chain joins TRBV5-1 to TRBJ2-7, with TRBD1 matching over 7 bases. Trimming took 6 bases from V and 2 from J; bases not matched to a gene: 5. Germline V gives CDR1 SGHRS, CDR2 YFSETQ. CDR3 size: 13 residues. The DNA of the CDR3 is TGCGCCAGCACCCCAGGGGGACCCTACGAGCAGTACTTC. Translating it yields CASTPGGPYEQYF.

J is TRBJ2-7 and V is TRBV5-1; 11 nucleotides align to TRBD1. The CDR3 is 14 residues long. The germline gives CDR1 SGHRS, CDR2 YFSETQ. V lost 2 bases, J lost 3 bases, and 1 base stayed unmatched. CDR3 region: CASSLGTGGYEQYF. DNA for the CDR3: TGCGCCAGCAGCTTAGGGACAGGGGGCTACGAGCAGTACTTC.

The V and J genes are TRBV14 and TRBJ2-3; the D gene is possibly TRBD2 (6 bases). The CDR3 has 12 residues. In germline, CDR1 is SGHDN, CDR2 FVKESK. The germline V and J ends were trimmed by 4 bases and 10 bases, with 12 bases remaining between them. The DNA for the CDR3 is TGTGCCAGCAGCCCGGGGACTGCCTCGCAGTATTTT. This translates into CASSPGTASQYF. The complete variable domain, with remaining parts taken from reference TRBV14 and TRBJ2-3, reads EAGVTQFPSHSVIEKGQTVTLRCDPISGHDNLYWYRRVMGKEIKFLLHFVKESKQDESGMPNNRFLAERTGGTYSTLKVQPAELEDSGVYFCASSPGTASQYFGPGTRLTVL.

The V gene is TRBV14, the J gene TRBJ2-1; D is uncertain. The CDR3 is 12 residues long. Per the germline V gene, CDR1 is SGHDN and CDR2 is FVKESK. Between the trimmed V and J ends, which lost 4 bases and 10 bases, there was a span of 11 bases. The CDR3 here is CASSRQRTEQFF. The CDR3 region has the DNA TGTGCCAGCAGCCGCCAGCGAACGGAGCAGTTCTTC.

The chain recombines TRBV14 with TRBJ1-4; D is perhaps TRBD1 (6 bases). The CDR3 consists of 13 residues. The germline V gene has CDR1 SGHDN and CDR2 FVKESK. Trimming removed 1 base from V and 14 bases from J, with 14 bases in between. This CDR3 reads CASSQGQGIKLFF. DNA for the CDR3: TGTGCCAGCAGCCAAGGGCAGGGGATCAAGCTGTTTTTT. Full variable domain (remainder filled in from reference TRBV14 and TRBJ1-4): EAGVTQFPSHSVIEKGQTVTLRCDPISGHDNLYWYRRVMGKEIKFLLHFVKESKQDESGMPNNRFLAERTGGTYSTLKVQPAELEDSGVYFCASSQGQGIKLFFGSGTQLSVL.

The DNA of the CDR3 is TGTGCCAGCAGCCCACCGGGACTAAACACCGGGGAGCTGTTTTTT. It codes for CASSPPGLNTGELFF. The chain couples TRBV6-6 to TRBJ2-2; 7 bases match TRBD2. Germline V gives CDR1 MNHNY, CDR2 SVGAGI (reference sequence). V lost 6 bases to trimming and J lost 2 bases; unmatched junction nucleotides: 6. CDR3 length: 15 residues.

The chain has TRBV10-3 and TRBJ2-1; D might be TRBD2 (5 bases). Germline V lookup: CDR1 ENHRY, CDR2 SYGVKD. V lost 3 bases, J lost 7 bases, and 16 bases lay in between. The CDR3 runs to 15 residues. The CDR3 sequence: CAISDGAAIRNEQFF. The CDR3 DNA sequence: TGTGCCATCAGTGATGGAGCGGCAATAAGGAATGAGCAGTTCTTC.

V is TRBV28 and J is TRBJ2-7, with 9 positions matching TRBD2. V lost 6 bases, J lost 1 base, and 7 bases stayed unmatched. Germline CDR1 and CDR2: MDHEN and SYDVKM. CDR3 length: 15 amino acids. The CDR3 nucleotides are TGTGCCAGCAGGGGCGGGAGGGGGGTATCCTACGAGCAGTACTTC. Amino acids: CASRGGRGVSYEQYF.

The rearrangement joins TRBV7-2 to TRBJ2-3; 11 bases match TRBD2. This CDR3 has 15 amino acids. V shed 3 bases, J shed 9 bases, and the junction held 8 bases outside the gene matches. Germline V lookup: CDR1 SGHTA, CDR2 FQGNSA. The CDR3 DNA reads TGTGCCAGCAGCTTCCATAGCGGGGGGGCGGGGACGCAGTATTTT. This gives the protein CASSFHSGGAGTQYF.

V and J are TRBV5-1 and TRBJ2-7; weak D call: TRBD1 (6 bases). The CDR3 extends over 13 amino acids. The V gene lost 3 bases and the J gene lost 2 bases, with 9 bases spanning the gap. Per the germline V gene, CDR1 is SGHRS and CDR2 is YFSETQ. The CDR3 nucleotides read TGCGCCAGCAGCTGGACAGAAACCTACGAGCAGTACTTC. It encodes CASSWTETYEQYF.

The chain links TRBV27 to TRBJ1-4; D gene unclear. Looked up from germline, CDR1 is MNHEY and CDR2 is SMNVEV (reference sequence). Trimming left V 4 bases short and J 8 bases short, with 14 bases between. The CDR3 runs to 14 residues. Here the CDR3 DNA reads TGTGCCAGCAGTTCGACCCTGGGGAGGGAAAAACTGTTTTTT. Translating it yields CASSSTLGREKLFF.

V and J are TRBV30 and TRBJ2-1; TRBD2 matches at 7 bases. Trimming cost V 1 base and J 5 bases; bases outside gene matches: 5. Germline assignment: CDR1 GTSNPN and CDR2 SVGIG (reference sequence). This CDR3 region has 14 residues. The CDR3 region is CAWSGGSSNNEQFF. The CDR3 DNA is TGTGCCTGGAGTGGCGGGAGCTCGAACAATGAGCAGTTCTTC.

V usage is TRBV30 and J usage is TRBJ2-1; 9 bases map to TRBD2. The V gene's germline CDR1 is GTSNPN and CDR2 SVGIG (reference sequence). V gave up 0 bases and J gave up 7 bases; unmatched junction bases: 16. The CDR3 length is 18 residues. The CDR3 reads CAWSVTRQTLAGRNEQFF. The CDR3 DNA sequence: TGTGCCTGGAGTGTAACTAGACAGACTCTAGCGGGAAGAAATGAGCAGTTCTTC.

This clone has just one count. The CDR3 DNA follows: TGTGCCAGCAGCTTTCTGTCAGTTCCCTACGAGCAGTACTTC. Protein sequence: CASSFLSVPYEQYF. J is TRBJ2-7 and V is TRBV13; D not resolved. Looked up from germline, CDR1 is PRHDT and CDR2 is FYEKMQ (reference sequence). With 3 bases removed from V and 2 bases from J, the gap between germline ends came to 11 bases. CDR3 length equals 14 residues.

The rearrangement links TRBV13 to TRBJ2-7; 8 bases align to TRBD1. CDR3 length: 15 amino acids. Germline CDR1 is PRHDT and CDR2 is FYEKMQ (reference sequence). Germline trimming cut 0 bases from V and 4 bases from J; bases unmatched to any gene: 5. CDR3 residues: CASSLGRTGQYEQYF. In DNA form, the CDR3 reads TGTGCCAGCAGCTTAGGGCGGACAGGGCAATACGAGCAGTACTTC. Combining the CDR3 with reference TRBV13 and TRBJ2-7 gives the whole variable domain AAGVIQSPRHLIKEKRETATLKCYPIPRHDTVYWYQQGPGQDPQFLISFYEKMQSDKGSIPDRFSAQQFSDYHSELNMSSLELGDSALYFCASSLGRTGQYEQYFGPGTRLTVT.

The chain uses TRBV28 and TRBJ2-2, with 13 bases lining up with TRBD2. This CDR3 contains 16 residues. Germline V CDR1 and CDR2: MDHEN, SYDVKM. Trimming cost V 5 bases and J 5 bases; bases outside gene matches: 5. CDR3 region: CASSRATSGRTGELFF. CDR3 nucleotide sequence: TGTGCCAGCAGTAGAGCGACTAGCGGGAGGACCGGGGAGCTGTTTTTT.

J is TRBJ2-7 and V is TRBV27; D ambiguous. The CDR3 covers 13 residues. Trimming removed 2 bases from V and 6 bases from J, with 11 bases in between. CDR1 MNHEY and CDR2 SMNVEV come from the germline V gene (reference sequence). In DNA, the CDR3 is TGTGCCAGCAGTTTACGGTCAAGTAGCGAGCAGTACTTC. The encoded protein is CASSLRSSSEQYF.

This chain uses TRBV4-1 with TRBJ2-7, with 8 bases aligning to TRBD1. This CDR3 region has 15 residues. Germline lookup yields CDR1 MGHRA and CDR2 YSYEKL. Trimming removed 0 bases from V and 7 bases from J; junction bases left unmatched: 8. CDR3 in amino acids: CASSQDGQGAGEQYF. CDR3 bases: TGCGCCAGCAGCCAAGATGGGCAGGGGGCGGGAGAGCAGTACTTC.